The clone carrying this TCR beta chain occurred many times. As yet, its antigen is unknown. One entry per CDR3 protein, called by TCRdb with MiXCR from the 5' RACE reads. The sample yields 320,000 or so distinct CDR3 sequences, about 8.3% seen once. The data belong to a study of T cells after yellow fever vaccination. Broader study findings: Most primary-vaccination clones reappeared after the booster (approximately 95% CD4, roughly 90% CD8). CD4 and CD8 compartments shared a small share of clonotypes. Weaker, the secondary response peaked sooner, at day 5 versus 15.

The CDR3 runs to 16 residues. Germline assignment: CDR1 LGHNA and CDR2 YNFKEQ. Trimming left V 4 bases short and J 2 bases short, with 18 bases between. This receptor was identified in a man aged 18 to 35 who received the YFV17D yellow fever vaccine. The material was PBMCs, obtained more than 35 days after the first yellow fever vaccination. The V call is TRBV4-2, the J call TRBJ2-7; D possibly uses TRBD1 or TRBD2 (5 bases each). The CDR3 DNA follows: TGTGCCAGCAGCCCTCTGGACTTGGGGGTTCCCTACGAGCAGTACTTC. Translation: CASSPLDLGVPYEQYF.